This entry lists 13 T cell receptor beta chains sequenced from one sample in a study of blood T cells in healthy people across ages. It was with a sample-barcoded 5' primer and a J-beta primer mix that a second PCR of about 6 to 11 cycles was run. TCRdb called the 5' RACE reads again in MiXCR, with one record for every CDR3 protein. In the table there are about 1,800,000 distinct CDR3 sequences, roughly 30% of which are singletons. The sample taken for sequencing was blood. Source of these receptors: a woman aged 25 to 39 in good health.

This rearrangement joins TRBV27 to TRBJ2-5; D tentatively fits TRBD1 or TRBD2 (7 bases each). Germline CDR1 reads MNHEY; CDR2 reads SMNVEV (reference sequence). There are 14 residues in the CDR3. V lost 9 bases to trimming and J lost 5 bases, with 19 bases between them. The CDR3 coding sequence is TGTGCCAGTATCCGACAGGGAGGGGACGAGACCCAGTACTTC. This encodes CASIRQGGDETQYF.

V and J are TRBV7-2 and TRBJ2-2; D uncertain. Trimming stripped 4 bases from V and 0 bases from J, with 18 bases between. Germline values: CDR1 SGHTA, CDR2 FQGNSA. The CDR3 runs 18 residues. The CDR3 sequence is CASSSRRVRVANTGELFF. For the CDR3, the DNA is TGTGCCAGCAGCTCCCGACGGGTACGGGTGGCGAACACCGGGGAGCTGTTTTTT. Based on the CDR3 plus reference TRBV7-2 and TRBJ2-2, the full variable domain is GAGVSQSPSNKVTEKGKDVELRCDPISGHTALYWYRQSLGQGLEFLIYFQGNSAPDKSGLPSDRFSAERTGGSVSTLTIQRTQQEDSAVYLCASSSRRVRVANTGELFFGEGSRLTVL.

A note on this clonotype: Relative to the germline gene, one junction end is altered; a read error may explain this. This chain links TRBV6-1 with TRBJ1-1; a weak D match, TRBD1 (6 bases). Germline CDR1 MNHNS, CDR2 SASEGT. The CDR3 sequence is 12 residues long. CDR3: CASRMRDTEAFF. The CDR3 DNA follows: TGTGCCAGCAGAATGCGGGACACCGAAGCTTTCTTT.

This clonotype was picked up a small number of times. The chain couples TRBV20-1 to TRBJ2-7; tentatively, D is TRBD1 or TRBD2 (5 bases each). Germline V lookup: CDR1 DFQATT, CDR2 SNEGSKA (reference sequence). This CDR3 is built from 14 residues. V was trimmed by 5 bases and J by 1 base, leaving 15 bases between them. CDR3: CSAWWGSDSYEQYF. The CDR3, as DNA: TGCAGTGCTTGGTGGGGGAGCGATTCCTACGAGCAGTACTTC.

V usage is TRBV6-6 and J usage is TRBJ1-3; 7 bases match TRBD1. The V and J ends lost 4 bases and 4 bases, in that order; junction bases with no gene match: 13. CDR1 is MNHNY, CDR2 SVGAGI, per germline (reference sequence). The CDR3 consists of 17 residues. The CDR3 region is CASSSPAGGAKGNTIYF. CDR3 nucleotides: TGTGCCAGCAGTTCCCCCGCAGGGGGAGCGAAAGGAAACACCATATATTTT.

This clonotype came up many times. V gene TRBV29-1 combines with J gene TRBJ2-7, with 8 bases identical to TRBD2. Germline-derived CDR1 and CDR2 are SQVTM and ANQGSEA. The CDR3 covers 14 residues. The ends lost 4 bases at V and 5 bases at J; junction bases unmatched: 10. CDR3 in DNA: TGCAGCGTTGGTACGGCGCTAGCGGGTCACGAGCAGTACTTC. Its translation is CSVGTALAGHEQYF.

A few counts support this clonotype. The V gene is TRBV9, the J gene TRBJ1-4; D is ambiguous. V lost 4 bases and J lost 4, with 17 bases in between. CDR3 length: 16 amino acids. Germline CDR1 SGDLS, CDR2 YYNGEE. The CDR3 is CASSLSYGEINEKLFF. The CDR3, as DNA: TGTGCCAGCAGCCTCAGCTACGGGGAGATTAATGAAAAACTGTTTTTT.

The J gene is TRBJ2-1, the V gene TRBV18; D gene ambiguous. The CDR3 length is 13 residues. V lost 4 bases and J 7 bases, leaving 11 bases between the germline ends. Germline V gene data show CDR1 as KGHSH and CDR2 as LQKENI. The CDR3 nucleotides are TGTGCCAGCTCACTAGAAGAGGAGAATGAGCAGTTCTTC. It specifies CASSLEEENEQFF.

This clonotype has at least ten counts. This chain links TRBV20-1 with TRBJ2-7; D unresolved. The germline gives CDR1 DFQATT, CDR2 SNEGSKA (reference sequence). The CDR3 covers 15 residues. V gave up 2 bases and J gave up 2 bases, with 16 bases separating them. As DNA, the CDR3 is TGCAGTGCTAGAAGACCGGGCAGTAGCCCCTACGAGCAGTACTTC. It yields the protein CSARRPGSSPYEQYF.

The J gene is TRBJ1-5, the V gene TRBV6-2 or TRBV6-3; tentatively, D is TRBD1 (6 bases). From germline, CDR1 is MNHEY and CDR2 SVGEGT. With 4 bases removed from V and 0 bases from J, the gap between germline ends came to 16 bases. The CDR3 consists of 17 residues. CDR3 DNA sequence: TGTGCCAGCAGTTCTGACAGGCTATCCTTTAGCAATCAGCCCCAGCATTTT. This gives the protein CASSSDRLSFSNQPQHF.

The chain carries TRBV12-3 or TRBV12-4 and TRBJ2-3; D remains ambiguous. This CDR3 contains 18 residues. V was cut by 4 bases and J by 2 bases, with 22 bases left in between. The CDR3 reads CASSWGTWLVNHTDTQYF. The CDR3 nucleotides read TGTGCCAGCAGTTGGGGTACCTGGCTCGTCAATCACACAGATACGCAGTATTTT.

The rearrangement joins TRBV7-7 to TRBJ2-5; TRBD2 matches 10 bases. The length of the CDR3 is 19 residues. J lost 1 base, V lost 4 bases, and 15 bases had no gene match. In germline, CDR1 is SSHAT, CDR2 FNYEAQ (reference sequence). The CDR3 protein is CASSSEGSGGAASQETQYF. CDR3 coding DNA: TGTGCCAGCAGCTCAGAAGGCAGCGGGGGGGCCGCTTCCCAAGAGACCCAGTACTTC.

This clonotype came up a few times. As DNA, the CDR3 is TGTGCCAGCAGCTCCGTCGTAGGTGGTAGCGGGGCTACAGATACGCAGTATTTT. Its translation: CASSSVVGGSGATDTQYF. The rearrangement uses TRBV7-6 and TRBJ2-3; TRBD2 agrees at 8 bases. The CDR3 contains 18 residues. With V trimmed by 4 bases and J by 3 bases, 15 bases remained unmatched. Germline values: CDR1 SGHVS, CDR2 FNYEAQ.